This passage covers 4 T cell receptor beta chains from one sample sequenced in a study of PD-L1 blockade in urothelial cancer. Only in-frame clones appear in the TCRdb table, and some are missing; sequencing was by immunoSEQ multiplex PCR. The data show nearly 30,000 clones, with approximately 87% seen just once and 2.5% to 3.5% held by the top ten. Here the sequenced sample was PBMCs, taken around atezolizumab (anti-PD-L1) treatment. All receptors derive from a man aged 50-59 years with urothelial cancer.

The chain joins TRBV5-1 to TRBJ2-3, with TRBD2 identical over 8 bases. Germline CDR1 reads SGHRS; CDR2 reads YFSETQ. J lost 8 bases, V lost 1 base, and 12 bases had no gene match. This CDR3 contains 16 residues. The chain's CDR3 is CASSLFPAGEEVTQYF. For the CDR3, the DNA is TGCGCCAGCAGCTTGTTCCCAGCGGGAGAGGAGGTTACGCAGTATTTT. Combining the CDR3 with reference TRBV5-1 and TRBJ2-3 gives the whole variable domain KAGVTQTPRYLIKTRGQQVTLSCSPISGHRSVSWYQQTPGQGLQFLFEYFSETQRNKGNFPGRFSGRQFSNSRSEMNVSTLELGDSALYLCASSLFPAGEEVTQYFGPGTRLTVL.

A note on this clone: This may come from a read error, since a much larger clone is one base off. The chain recombines TRBV2 with TRBJ2-4; D remains ambiguous. The CDR3 extends over 13 amino acids. Germline lookup yields CDR1 SNHLY and CDR2 FYNNEI. V lost 9 bases, J lost 0 bases, and 9 bases lay in between. The CDR3 here is CASWRLAKNIQYF. The CDR3 coding sequence is TGTGCCAGTTGGAGACTAGCCAAAAACATTCAGTACTTC.

The chain joins TRBV9 to TRBJ2-2; 8 bases fit TRBD2. This CDR3 contains 15 residues. Germline V gene sequence: CDR1 SGDLS, CDR2 YYNGEE. Trimming took 4 bases from V and 0 from J; bases not matched to a gene: 2. The CDR3 reads CASSPGGANTGELFF. CDR3 coding DNA: TGTGCCAGCAGCCCGGGGGGGGCGAACACCGGGGAGCTGTTTTTT.

The chain employs TRBV2 and TRBJ1-3, with 7 bases fitting TRBD1. Germline-derived CDR1 and CDR2 are SNHLY and FYNNEI. Trimming removed 6 bases from V and 2 bases from J; junction bases left unmatched: 7. The length of the CDR3 is 15 residues. The CDR3 nucleotides are TGTGCCAGCAGGACCGGGACAGATACTGGAAACACCATATATTTT. Translating gives CASRTGTDTGNTIYF. Looking up the rest from reference TRBV2 and TRBJ1-3 gives the full variable domain: EPEVTQTPSHQVTQMGQEVILRCVPISNHLYFYWYRQILGQKVEFLVSFYNNEISEKSEIFDDQFSVERPDGSNFTLKIRSTKLEDSAMYFCASRTGTDTGNTIYFGEGSWLTVV.